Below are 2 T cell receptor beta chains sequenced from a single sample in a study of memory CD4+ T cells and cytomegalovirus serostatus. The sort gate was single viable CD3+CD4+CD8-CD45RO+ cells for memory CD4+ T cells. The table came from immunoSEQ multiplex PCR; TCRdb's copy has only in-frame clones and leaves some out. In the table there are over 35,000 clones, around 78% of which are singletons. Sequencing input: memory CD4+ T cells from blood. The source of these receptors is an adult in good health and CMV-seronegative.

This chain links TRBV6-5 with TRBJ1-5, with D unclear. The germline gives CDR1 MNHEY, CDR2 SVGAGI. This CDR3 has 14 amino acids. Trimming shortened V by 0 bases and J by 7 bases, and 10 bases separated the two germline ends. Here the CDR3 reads CASSYSRLEQPQHF. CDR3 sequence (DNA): TGTGCCAGCAGTTACTCGAGATTAGAGCAGCCCCAGCATTTT.

The CDR3 here is CASSPQGPLPYGYTF. Written as DNA, the CDR3 is TGTGCCAGCAGCCCACAGGGGCCTCTCCCCTATGGCTACACCTTC. This chain joins TRBV7-6 and TRBJ1-2; 7 bases agree with TRBD1. The junction had 10 bases not matched to a gene; V was cut back by 5 bases and J by 4 bases. This CDR3 has 15 residues. The V gene's germline CDR1 is SGHVS and CDR2 FNYEAQ.